What follows describes a single TCR beta chain. TCRdb processed the RT-PCR reads anew with MiXCR; each CDR3 protein has one entry. This table holds some 880,000 distinct CDR3 sequences, about 20% found once. The CDR3 contains 16 residues. Germline V gene sequence: CDR1 SGHAT, CDR2 FQNNGV. V was pared by 1 base and J by 6 bases, with 16 bases between. This sample was taken from a study of patients and donors after allogeneic stem cell transplantation. Input material: blood, either unsorted or a sorted T cell fraction (not recorded which). This receptor was obtained from a human donor who was either an allogeneic HSCT recipient or a stem cell or donor lymphocyte infusion donor (not recorded which). It is not recorded whose cells these are; they may come from a transplant donor. The rearrangement joins TRBV11-2 to TRBJ2-1; D is uncertain. The CDR3 loop is CASSLVVTTWANEQFF. DNA for the CDR3: TGTGCCAGCAGCTTAGTCGTGACAACGTGGGCCAATGAGCAGTTCTTC.